The next 4 T cell receptor beta chains were all read from a single sample in a study of a mutant IDH1 vaccine in newly diagnosed glioma. Libraries were prepared by immunoSEQ multiplex PCR; TCRdb keeps only in-frame clonotypes and omits some of them. Of about 66,000 clones listed, roughly 71% are singletons. These receptors have no identified antigens. Time point of the sample: week 35, safety follow-up. One vaccine dose held 300 ug of mutant IDH1 20-mer peptide and came with topical imiquimod. Sequenced material: PBMCs, taken from a glioma patient whose treatment included an IDH1 peptide vaccine. The receptors originated from a man over 45 with glioma.

The chain is built from TRBV5-1 and TRBJ1-1, with TRBD1 matching over 8 bases. CDR3 size: 14 residues. J was trimmed by 1 base and V by 5 bases; bases with no gene match: 4. Germline CDR1 and CDR2: SGHRS and YFSETQ. CDR3 sequence: CASRDRVRNTEAFF. The CDR3 coding sequence is TGCGCCAGCAGGGACAGGGTGAGGAACACTGAAGCTTTCTTT.

J is TRBJ2-4 and V is TRBV4-3, with TRBD1 as a possible D gene (5 bases). The CDR3 spans 14 residues. The V and J ends lost 1 base and 7 bases respectively, with 11 bases between them. Per the germline V gene, CDR1 is LGHNA and CDR2 is YSLEER. In nucleotides, the CDR3 is TGCGCCAGCAGCCAAGCTCAGGGTGGGAACATTCAGTACTTC. This translates into CASSQAQGGNIQYF.

The chain joins TRBV9 to TRBJ2-2; a possible D gene is TRBD2 (6 bases). V gave up 0 bases and J gave up 2 bases, with 11 bases separating them. Germline assignment: CDR1 SGDLS and CDR2 YYNGEE. The CDR3 consists of 16 residues. The CDR3 loop is CASSVARGSNTGELFF. The CDR3, as DNA: TGTGCCAGCAGCGTAGCCCGGGGGTCTAACACCGGGGAGCTGTTTTTT.

This clone was picked up one time. This sequence joins TRBV5-1 and TRBJ1-1; D is undetermined. CDR3 length: 14 residues. From germline, CDR1 is SGHRS and CDR2 YFSETQ. Between the trimmed V and J ends, which lost 0 bases and 1 base, there was a span of 7 bases. The CDR3 is CASSLAAENTEAFF. CDR3 nucleotides: TGCGCCAGCAGCTTGGCTGCGGAGAACACTGAAGCTTTCTTT.